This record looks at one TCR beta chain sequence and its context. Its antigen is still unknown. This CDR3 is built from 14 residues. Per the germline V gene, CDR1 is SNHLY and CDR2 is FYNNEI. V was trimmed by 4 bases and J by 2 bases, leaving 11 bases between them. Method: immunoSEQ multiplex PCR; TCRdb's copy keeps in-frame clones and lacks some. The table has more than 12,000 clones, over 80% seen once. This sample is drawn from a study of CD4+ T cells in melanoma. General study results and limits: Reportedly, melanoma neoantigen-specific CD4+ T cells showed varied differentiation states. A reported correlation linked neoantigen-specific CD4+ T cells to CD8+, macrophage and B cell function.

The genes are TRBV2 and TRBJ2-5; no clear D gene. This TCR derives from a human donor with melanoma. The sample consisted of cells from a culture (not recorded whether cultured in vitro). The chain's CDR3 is CASSASHTQETQYF. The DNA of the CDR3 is TGTGCCAGCAGTGCGTCCCACACGCAAGAGACCCAGTACTTC.